The source of this TCR beta chain is a study of metastatic and nonmetastatic thyroid tumors. The table lists this clone with many counts. Until they underwent thyroid surgery, no patient had received any treatment. CDR1 DFQATT and CDR2 SNEGSKA come from the germline V gene (reference sequence). Losses at the gene ends were 5 bases for V and 0 bases for J; bases not matched to a gene: 16. This CDR3 comprises 18 residues. MiXCR was used by TCRdb to re-call the PCR reads. Of over 30,000 clones in the sample, 15% to 20% are singletons; the top ten hold roughly an eighth. This TCR was recovered from a male donor with papillary thyroid cancer or a benign thyroid nodule (not recorded which). Some clones in this sample may be carry-over from other donors' samples. The V gene is TRBV20-1, the J gene TRBJ2-4; 7 positions match TRBD2. Source material: blood. CDR3 protein: CSAEAEREWNLAKNIQYF. DNA of the CDR3: TGCAGTGCTGAGGCGGAGCGGGAATGGAACCTAGCCAAAAACATTCAGTACTTC.